This T cell receptor (beta chain) was observed in a study of cytomegalovirus exposure and HLA in healthy donors. In regard to this clone: As yet, its antigen is unknown.

Whole-study findings and limits: Later analysis showed TCR association rates varying by HLA locus, highest for DRB1 and lowest for HLA-C.

The PCR employed 60 Vbeta primers together with 13 Jbeta primers. Assay used: immunoSEQ multiplex PCR; TCRdb lists only in-frame clones, some missing. The data hold more than 95,000 clones, with roughly four fifths observed a single time. CDR3 size: 14 residues. Losses at the gene ends were 5 bases for V and 7 bases for J; bases not matched to a gene: 6. Germline V lookup: CDR1 LNHDA, CDR2 SQIVND (reference sequence). The sequence was collected from a woman in her fifties or sixties in good health and CMV-seropositive. The sequenced sample was PBMCs. This chain joins TRBV19 and TRBJ1-5, with 9 bases lining up with TRBD1. CDR3: CASSGTGQYQPQHF. DNA of the CDR3: TGTGCCAGTAGTGGGACAGGGCAGTACCAGCCCCAGCATTTT.